The 5 T cell receptor beta chains below come from one sample, sequenced in a study of blood T cell repertoires in COVID-19 (dated by TCRdb to between 2020 and 2021). Receptor amplification or capture employed the immunoSEQ multiplex PCR assay. This is the immuneACCESS table as TCRdb keeps it, with only in-frame sequences that have V and J called. A part of the clones is gone; compared with another copy, unresolved V genes explain less than half, and the rest is unexplained. This sample holds about 290,000 clones; roughly 85% were observed only once. Clones ranked in the top ten supply less than 3% of the sample. What was sequenced was peripheral blood. All receptors come from a woman aged 25 to 45 with active or convalescent COVID-19.

This sequence joins TRBV4-3 and TRBJ2-1; 12 nucleotides agree with TRBD2. Germline V gene data show CDR1 as LGHNA and CDR2 as YSLEER. This CDR3 contains 17 residues. V lost 1 base, J lost 10 bases, and 11 bases stayed unmatched. The CDR3 is CASSQAPPPLAGGEQFF. DNA of the CDR3: TGCGCCAGCAGCCAAGCCCCTCCCCCTCTAGCGGGGGGGGAGCAGTTCTTC.

The chain joins TRBV5-1 to TRBJ1-4, with D unresolved. Trimming pared 2 bases from V and 8 bases from J, leaving 16 bases between. Germline values: CDR1 SGHRS, CDR2 YFSETQ. This CDR3 region has 15 residues. This CDR3 reads CASSFTGDKREKLFF. CDR3 nucleotide sequence: TGCGCCAGCAGCTTTACGGGAGACAAGCGGGAAAAACTGTTTTTT.

The chain couples TRBV19 to TRBJ2-2; the D gene is possibly TRBD2 (6 bases). In germline, CDR1 is LNHDA, CDR2 SQIVND (reference sequence). V was shortened by 5 bases and J by 4 bases, with 14 bases between the two germline ends. The length of the CDR3 is 15 residues. The CDR3 coding sequence is TGTGCCAGTAGTTCCCGACCCGGGGGCACCGGGGAGCTGTTTTTT. This encodes CASSSRPGGTGELFF.

This chain connects TRBV3-1 (or the pseudogene TRBV3-2) to TRBJ1-1; D not certain. This CDR3 is built from 14 residues. With 0 bases removed from V and 8 bases from J, the gap between germline ends came to 13 bases. Germline loops: CDR1 LGHDT, CDR2 YNNKEL (reference sequence). CDR3 bases: TGTGCCAGCAGCCAAGACCCTTCCCGGGGAGAAGCTTTCTTT. It translates to CASSQDPSRGEAFF.

V gene TRBV6-5 combines with J gene TRBJ1-2, with TRBD1 identical over 8 bases. CDR1 is MNHEY, CDR2 SVGAGI, per germline. This CDR3 has 13 residues. V shed 7 bases, J shed 4 bases, and the junction held 5 bases outside the gene matches. In DNA, the CDR3 is TGTGCCAGCACGCACAGGGGGATCTATGGCTACACCTTC. Translated, it gives CASTHRGIYGYTF.